This record looks at one T cell receptor beta chain sequence and its context. How the authors handled the data: For nucleated cells, counts were estimated from reference gene primer amplification. Generated by immunoSEQ multiplex PCR, the TCRdb table keeps only in-frame clones and is missing some. V, J and clone size are those of that table, while D and trimming were read from the DNA. The sample lists about 68,000 clones, about 87% occurring once. Trimming removed 6 bases at V and 7 bases at J, with 12 bases between. CDR3 length equals 11 residues. CDR1 and CDR2 (germline): DFQATT, SNEGSKA (reference sequence). The sample originates from a study of blood T cell repertoires in COVID-19. Across the whole study: COVID-19 samples from acute and convalescent phases originated in the United States, Italy and Spain. From T cells, B-cell-depleted T cells, or PBMCs came the material, which was cDNA or gDNA.

The genes are TRBV20-1 and TRBJ1-2; D uncertain. The sequencing input was peripheral blood. The source is a human donor in a cohort sampled during active COVID-19. CDR3 loop: CSANNPGGYTF. In DNA, the CDR3 is TGCAGTGCAAATAACCCGGGTGGCTACACCTTC.